The 26 T cell receptor beta chains presented below share a single source sample, sequenced in a study of blood T cell repertoires in COVID-19. Here immunoSEQ multiplex PCR was the method, and the copy in TCRdb shows in-frame clones only, minus some. The table lists roughly 49,000 clones, approximately 93% of them singletons, with 1% in the top ten. The sequencing input was peripheral blood. The receptors here all came from a man in his sixties with COVID-19, enrolled during active disease.

The rearrangement uses TRBV7-2 and TRBJ2-1, with 8 bases matching TRBD2. The CDR3 sequence is 16 residues long. The V gene end was trimmed by 5 bases and the J gene end by 2 bases; junction bases not matched to a gene: 8. Per the germline V gene, CDR1 is SGHTA and CDR2 is FQGNSA. As DNA, the CDR3 is TGTGCCAGCAGCCTGAGCGGGAGCATTACCTACAATGAGCAGTTCTTC. Translated, it gives CASSLSGSITYNEQFF.

The V gene is TRBV28, the J gene TRBJ1-2; unclear D gene. The V gene's germline CDR1 is MDHEN and CDR2 SYDVKM. This CDR3 is built from 15 residues. V gave up 5 bases and J gave up 4 bases, with 17 bases separating them. Here the CDR3 reads CASSTRRVTGYGYTF. The CDR3, as DNA: TGTGCCAGCAGTACACGACGGGTCACCGGCTATGGCTACACCTTC.

The chain is built from TRBV20-1 and TRBJ1-1, with D possibly being TRBD1 (5 bases). V lost 6 bases to trimming and J lost 2 bases, with 7 bases between them. CDR3 length equals 11 residues. Germline-derived CDR1 and CDR2 are DFQATT and SNEGSKA (reference sequence). The CDR3 protein is CSAQGNTEAFF. CDR3 DNA sequence: TGCAGTGCCCAGGGCAACACTGAAGCTTTCTTT.

The chain links TRBV6-5 to TRBJ2-3; 7 bases fit TRBD1. The CDR3 consists of 12 residues. J gave up 10 bases and V 5 bases, and 6 bases lay outside the gene matches. Germline V lookup: CDR1 MNHEY, CDR2 SVGAGI. The CDR3 DNA reads as TGTGCCAGCAGTCCATGGGGGACAGCGCAGTATTTT. It translates to CASSPWGTAQYF.

This clone was recorded only once. The gene calls are TRBV9 and TRBJ1-2, with D possibly matching TRBD1 (5 bases). The CDR3 totals 14 residues. CDR1 and CDR2 (germline): SGDLS, YYNGEE. The V end lost 3 bases, the J end lost 8 bases, and 17 bases lay between the germline ends. The CDR3 sequence: CASSAAGDYSGYTF. CDR3 DNA sequence: TGTGCCAGCAGCGCGGCGGGGGACTACAGCGGCTACACCTTC. Together with reference TRBV9 and TRBJ1-2, the CDR3 gives the full variable domain: DSGVTQTPKHLITATGQRVTLRCSPRSGDLSVYWYQQSLDQGLQFLIQYYNGEERAKGNILERFSAQQFPDLHSELNLSSLELGDSALYFCASSAAGDYSGYTFGSGTRLTVV.

This clone was observed a handful of times. This chain uses TRBV6-5 with TRBJ2-2; 11 bases agree with TRBD2. CDR1 and CDR2 from the germline V gene are MNHEY and SVGAGI. CDR3 size: 14 residues. V lost 8 bases to trimming and J lost 9 bases; unmatched junction nucleotides: 8. The CDR3 sequence is CASYLAGGKRELFF. CDR3 nucleotide sequence: TGTGCCAGCTATCTAGCGGGAGGAAAAAGGGAGCTGTTTTTT.

The chain combines TRBV7-2 with TRBJ2-2, with 13 nucleotides matching TRBD2. This CDR3 has 16 residues. J lost 8 bases, V lost 2 bases, and 5 bases had no gene match. The germline CDR1 and CDR2 sequences are SGHTA and FQGNSA. CDR3 residues: CASSLLGLAGVGELFF. DNA for the CDR3: TGTGCCAGCAGCTTACTCGGACTAGCGGGGGTTGGGGAGCTGTTTTTT.

The V gene is TRBV19, the J gene TRBJ2-7; 8 nucleotides agree with TRBD2. CDR3 size: 14 residues. V gave up 5 bases and J gave up 4 bases; unmatched junction bases: 7. Germline V lookup: CDR1 LNHDA, CDR2 SQIVND (reference sequence). CDR3 bases: TGTGCCAGTAGTCCCACGGGACTAGAATACGAGCAGTACTTC. This gives the protein CASSPTGLEYEQYF.

This clone was seen just once. The chain links TRBV9 to TRBJ2-5, with D tentatively TRBD1 (6 bases). The CDR3 is made up of 14 amino acids. With 2 bases removed from V and 5 bases from J, the gap between germline ends came to 13 bases. Germline V gives CDR1 SGDLS, CDR2 YYNGEE. The CDR3 region is CASSVNRAGETQYF. The CDR3 DNA reads as TGTGCCAGCAGCGTGAACAGGGCGGGTGAGACCCAGTACTTC.

V gene TRBV12-3 or TRBV12-4 combines with J gene TRBJ1-2; D is unclear. This CDR3 has 12 amino acids. Trimming shortened V by 7 bases and J by 5 bases, and 11 bases separated the two germline ends. The CDR3 DNA is TGTGCCAGCAACCGAGAGGGATATGGCTACACCTTC. Translated, it gives CASNREGYGYTF.

This chain uses TRBV5-1 with TRBJ2-3; 14 nucleotides line up with TRBD2. The CDR3 covers 16 residues. V gave up 4 bases and J gave up 5 bases; unmatched junction bases: 6. Germline-derived CDR1 and CDR2 are SGHRS and YFSETQ. In DNA, the CDR3 is TGCGCCAGCAGCACCGGGACTAGCGGGGGTGTAGATACGCAGTATTTT. It codes for CASSTGTSGGVDTQYF. Supplemented by reference TRBV5-1 and TRBJ2-3, the full variable domain reads KAGVTQTPRYLIKTRGQQVTLSCSPISGHRSVSWYQQTPGQGLQFLFEYFSETQRNKGNFPGRFSGRQFSNSRSEMNVSTLELGDSALYLCASSTGTSGGVDTQYFGPGTRLTVL.

In DNA form, the CDR3 reads TGTGCTAGTGGCCGCAAACAGGGAATTTCCCCCCGGATAAACTACGAGCAGTACTTC. Translating gives CASGRKQGISPRINYEQYF. The chain carries TRBV12-5 and TRBJ2-7; TRBD1 might be the D (6 bases). Germline values: CDR1 LGHNT, CDR2 FRNRAP. V was pared by 6 bases and J by 3 bases, with 30 bases between. The CDR3 covers 19 residues.

The V gene is TRBV4-2, the J gene TRBJ2-7, with a tentative D call TRBD2 (6 bases). Per germline, CDR1 LGHNA and CDR2 YNFKEQ. The V gene lost 0 bases and the J gene lost 9 bases, with 21 bases spanning the gap. The CDR3 runs 16 residues. The CDR3 protein is CASSQDRRERVFGQYF. CDR3 DNA: TGTGCCAGCAGCCAAGATAGGCGGGAAAGGGTCTTCGGGCAGTACTTC.

This chain links TRBV7-2 with TRBJ2-3; D call uncertain. V was cut by 5 bases and J by 3 bases, with 3 bases left in between. This CDR3 is built from 11 residues. Per the germline V gene, CDR1 is SGHTA and CDR2 is FQGNSA. CDR3 DNA: TGTGCCAGCAGCCGTACAGATACGCAGTATTTT. The encoded protein is CASSRTDTQYF.

In nucleotides, the CDR3 is TGCGCCAGCAGCTTGGACATCCAAGAGACCCAGTACTTC. This sequence encodes CASSLDIQETQYF. The gene calls are TRBV5-1 and TRBJ2-5; D gene ambiguous. The germline V and J ends were trimmed by 0 bases and 1 base, with 4 bases remaining between them. Germline lookup yields CDR1 SGHRS and CDR2 YFSETQ. This CDR3 is 13 amino acids long.

The chain carries TRBV18 and TRBJ1-6; possible D gene TRBD1, 6 bases. The CDR3 extends over 15 amino acids. V lost 3 bases, J lost 3 bases, and 9 bases lay in between. The germline V gene encodes CDR1 KGHSH and CDR2 LQKENI. CDR3 in amino acids: CASSPDRIYNSPLHF. The CDR3 DNA sequence: TGTGCCAGCTCACCGGACAGAATCTATAATTCACCCCTCCACTTT.

V is TRBV19 and J is TRBJ1-4, with D tentatively TRBD1 (6 bases). With 7 bases removed from V and 7 bases from J, the gap between germline ends came to 16 bases. The germline CDR1 and CDR2 sequences are LNHDA and SQIVND (reference sequence). There are 14 residues in the CDR3. CDR3 region: CASKGGAGSEKLFF. The CDR3 nucleotides are TGTGCCAGTAAAGGGGGGGCCGGGAGTGAAAAACTGTTTTTT.

The table lists this clone with a few counts. V and J are TRBV18 and TRBJ1-5, with 8 nucleotides matching TRBD1. This CDR3 has 13 amino acids. CDR1 is KGHSH and CDR2 is LQKENI in the germline V gene. Trimming at V came to 3 bases and at J to 5 bases, leaving 0 bases not matched to a gene. This chain's CDR3 is CASSPTGDQPQHF. For the CDR3, the DNA is TGTGCCAGCTCACCGACAGGGGATCAGCCCCAGCATTTT.

The chain employs TRBV5-6 and TRBJ1-2; tentative D call: TRBD1 (6 bases). V lost 3 bases and J lost 4, with 10 bases in between. Germline CDR1 SGHDT, CDR2 YYEEEE. The CDR3 is 13 residues long. The CDR3 reads CASSSTGIYGYTF. The CDR3 nucleotides read TGTGCCAGCAGCTCGACAGGAATCTATGGCTACACCTTC.

V usage is TRBV28 and J usage is TRBJ2-4; TRBD2 matches 11 bases. The CDR3 loop spans 18 amino acids. Germline values: CDR1 MDHEN, CDR2 SYDVKM. With 6 bases clipped from V and 0 bases from J, the junction kept 10 bases outside the gene matches. The DNA for the CDR3 is TGTGCCAGCAGCCCCGGGACTAGCGGCCTCCTAGCCAAAAACATTCAGTACTTC. Encoded protein: CASSPGTSGLLAKNIQYF.

The chain couples TRBV18 to TRBJ2-3; 8 bases match TRBD1. Germline V CDR1 and CDR2: KGHSH, LQKENI. This CDR3 has 16 residues. Trimming took 3 bases from V and 5 from J; bases not matched to a gene: 10. CDR3: CASSPEQGGPLDTQYF. In DNA form, the CDR3 reads TGTGCCAGCTCACCTGAACAGGGGGGCCCGTTAGATACGCAGTATTTT.

The rearrangement links TRBV10-3 to TRBJ2-7; the match to TRBD1 covers 7 bases. The junction had 9 bases not matched to a gene; V was cut back by 0 bases and J by 4 bases. CDR1 and CDR2 from the germline V gene are ENHRY and SYGVKD. The CDR3 length is 16 residues. The CDR3 DNA follows: TGTGCCATCAGTGAGTCGGCCGGGACAGCTCTTTACGAGCAGTACTTC. Its translation is CAISESAGTALYEQYF.

The chain carries TRBV7-2 and TRBJ1-3, with 9 bases aligning to TRBD1. This CDR3 region has 17 residues. V lost 2 bases to trimming and J lost 2 bases; unmatched junction nucleotides: 7. Germline CDR1 and CDR2: SGHTA and FQGNSA. CDR3 bases: TGTGCCAGCAGCTTATCACAGGGGGCGGGGGCTGGAAACACCATATATTTT. This gives the protein CASSLSQGAGAGNTIYF.

This clone was seen only once. The chain is built from TRBV4-2 and TRBJ1-4; a weak D match, TRBD1 (5 bases). This CDR3 is 14 amino acids long. V lost 0 bases and J lost 8, with 10 bases in between. The germline V gene encodes CDR1 LGHNA and CDR2 YNFKEQ. The CDR3 region is CASSQDTGGEKLFF. CDR3 sequence (DNA): TGTGCCAGCAGCCAAGATACCGGGGGGGAAAAACTGTTTTTT.

The genes are TRBV28 and TRBJ2-7, with TRBD2 as a possible D gene (6 bases). Germline CDR1 reads MDHEN; CDR2 reads SYDVKM. CDR3 length: 13 amino acids. V was cut by 8 bases and J by 0 bases, with 11 bases left in between. CDR3 protein: CASSAGSSYEQYF. CDR3 nucleotides: TGTGCCAGCTCTGCGGGGAGCTCCTACGAGCAGTACTTC.

A few counts support this clone. The chain is built from TRBV27 and TRBJ1-3; D is ambiguous. Per germline, CDR1 MNHEY and CDR2 SMNVEV (reference sequence). The CDR3 has 14 amino acids. Trimming stripped 10 bases from V and 0 bases from J, with 13 bases between. The CDR3 DNA follows: TGTGCCACCTCCCCTTACAACTCTGGAAACACCATATATTTT. Its translation is CATSPYNSGNTIYF.